This T cell receptor (beta chain) was obtained from a study of technical replicates of blood from several donors. Profiling relied on immunoSEQ multiplex PCR, and the TCRdb table lists in-frame clones only, not all of them. This sample has roughly 73,000 clones, with 93% found just once. Germline CDR1 is WSHSY and CDR2 is SAAADI. The CDR3 has 14 residues. V lost 0 bases, J lost 3 bases, and 9 bases lay in between. The sample taken for sequencing was T cells isolated from PBMCs. The TCR comes from a human donor in good health. The gene calls are TRBV10-2 and TRBJ2-7, with D perhaps matching TRBD2 (5 bases). The CDR3 DNA reads TGCGCCAGCAGTGAGTCGTTAGACTACTACGAGCAGTACTTC. Encoded protein: CASSESLDYYEQYF.